This T cell receptor (beta chain) originates from a study of OX40 agonist ivuxolimab in advanced cancers. Study details: Patients receiving dose escalation had hepatocellular carcinoma, melanoma, renal cell or head and neck cancer. Regarding the study as a whole: Clonal expansion was seen in CD4+ and CD8+ blood T cells by week 6 at 0.1 to 3.0 mg/kg. CD8+ T cells showed, on average, more clonal expansion than CD4+ cells. A proportion of nonresponders additionally exhibited low normalized T-cell clonal expansion.

Profiled with immunoSEQ multiplex PCR; TCRdb holds only in-frame clones, not every one. The repertoire has tens of thousands of clones, 80% to 90% of them found once; the top ten carry about a sixth. V was pared by 5 bases and J by 3 bases, with 10 bases between. The CDR3 extends over 14 amino acids. CDR1 is SGHTA, CDR2 FQGNSA, per germline. A word on this clone: Its antigen is unidentified.

The chain employs TRBV7-2 and TRBJ2-2, with TRBD2 as a possible D gene (6 bases). This TCR was sampled from an adult with an advanced solid tumor such as melanoma, head and neck, liver or kidney cancer. Sample: CD4+ or CD8+ T cells sorted from blood, taken in a trial of the OX40 agonist ivuxolimab. The CDR3 region has the DNA TGTGCCAGCAGCGCCCGGGACTACACCGGGGAGCTGTTTTTT. This gives the protein CASSARDYTGELFF.